This T cell receptor (beta chain) was identified during a study of shared clonotypes between healthy human individuals. Study summary: Two female and three male donors aged 18 to 49 were enrolled. Each donor contributed plates that comprised three CD4 naive, three CD4 memory, two CD8 naive and one CD8 memory.

V lost 6 bases, J lost 0 bases, and 9 bases lay in between. In germline, CDR1 is SQVTM, CDR2 ANQGSEA. The CDR3 is made up of 14 amino acids. Only in-frame clones appear in the TCRdb table, and some are missing; sequencing was by immunoSEQ multiplex PCR. The sample consists of some 1,400,000 clones, 96% of them appearing once. Sequencing was performed on naive CD4+ T cells sorted from blood. Regarding subset: CD45RA+ positively selected. V gene TRBV29-1 combines with J gene TRBJ2-6, with a possible D match to TRBD2 (5 bases). The receptor comes from a man under 40 in good health. CDR3: CSVATSSGANVLTF. In DNA form, the CDR3 reads TGCAGCGTCGCCACTAGCTCTGGGGCCAACGTCCTGACTTTC.